This record concerns one T cell receptor beta chain sequence. The CDR3 extends over 12 amino acids. Germline-derived CDR1 and CDR2 are MNHEY and SVGEGT. With 2 bases removed from V and 4 bases from J, the gap between germline ends came to 6 bases. These data are taken from a study of control samples from healthy donors and cancer patients. Sequencing was performed with immunoSEQ multiplex PCR; in TCRdb, only in-frame clones are kept and a portion is missing. The sample has about 53,000 clones, around 90% seen once. Material for sequencing was PBMCs. The chain is built from TRBV6-2 or TRBV6-3 and TRBJ2-7; D ambiguous. The receptor comes from a man between 60 and 75 years old with head and neck cancer. This chain's CDR3 is CASSYPTYEQYF. The CDR3 region has the DNA TGTGCCAGCAGTTACCCCACTTACGAGCAGTACTTC.